These T cell receptor beta chains were read from a single sample in a study of blood T cell repertoires in COVID-19. Clones were read by immunoSEQ multiplex PCR, and TCRdb kept only the in-frame ones, dropping some. This table has about 200,000 clones, approximately 86% appearing once. Sequencing was performed on peripheral blood. Receptors were obtained from a woman aged 45-65 years with COVID-19, enrolled during active disease. CDR3s include the opening cysteine and the closing phenylalanine or tryptophan. Each record gives: D gene, clone size, J gene, V gene, CDR3 length, CDR3 protein, CDR3 DNA. A D gene is named only where the DNA matches it firmly. Rows may omit the clone size; those that give it use once, few, many or a size class.

d_gene: .; abundance: .; j_gene: TRBJ1-2; v_gene: TRBV5-1; len: 16; CDR3aa: CASSHDLEGFTYGYTF; CDR3nt: TGCGCCAGCAGCCACGATTTAGAGGGATTCACCTATGGCTACACCTTC
d_gene: .; abundance: once; j_gene: TRBJ1-4; v_gene: TRBV9; len: 16; CDR3aa: CASSVEVGPTNEKLFF; CDR3nt: TGTGCCAGCAGCGTAGAGGTGGGGCCAACTAATGAAAAACTGTTTTTT
d_gene: .; abundance: .; j_gene: TRBJ1-3; v_gene: TRBV25-1; len: 13; CDR3aa: CASSDPMGDTIYF; CDR3nt: TGTGCCAGCAGTGACCCGATGGGAGACACCATATATTTT
d_gene: TRBD1; abundance: few; j_gene: TRBJ1-2; v_gene: TRBV6-6; len: 13; CDR3aa: CASSRTGNYGYTF; CDR3nt: TGTGCCAGCAGCCGGACAGGGAATTATGGCTACACCTTC
d_gene: .; abundance: .; j_gene: TRBJ2-4; v_gene: TRBV12-3/TRBV12-4; len: 13; CDR3aa: CASSPGRKNIQYF; CDR3nt: TGTGCCAGCAGCCCTGGCCGTAAAAACATTCAGTACTTC
d_gene: TRBD1; abundance: .; j_gene: TRBJ1-6; v_gene: TRBV2; len: 15; CDR3aa: CASSDRDSYNSPLHF; CDR3nt: TGTGCCAGCAGCGACCGGGACAGCTATAATTCACCCCTCCACTTT
d_gene: .; abundance: .; j_gene: TRBJ1-4; v_gene: TRBV21-1; len: 14; CDR3aa: CASSNEEGDEKLFF; CDR3nt: TGTGCCAGCAGCAATGAGGAGGGAGATGAAAAACTGTTTTTT
d_gene: .; abundance: .; j_gene: TRBJ2-3; v_gene: TRBV7-3; len: 16; CDR3aa: CASSLVSGIGTDTQYF; CDR3nt: TGTGCCAGCAGCTTAGTTTCGGGAATTGGGACAGATACGCAGTATTTT
d_gene: TRBD1; abundance: .; j_gene: TRBJ2-7; v_gene: TRBV6-5; len: 14; CDR3aa: CASSYGTDSYEQYF; CDR3nt: TGTGCCAGCAGTTACGGGACAGACTCCTACGAGCAGTACTTC
d_gene: .; abundance: .; j_gene: TRBJ2-3; v_gene: TRBV3-1/TRBV3-2; len: 14; CDR3aa: CASSQVVRGDTQYF; CDR3nt: TGTGCCAGCAGCCAAGTTGTACGCGGAGATACGCAGTATTTT
d_gene: TRBD1; abundance: .; j_gene: TRBJ1-2; v_gene: TRBV18; len: 14; CDR3aa: CASSSRGTDYGYTF; CDR3nt: TGTGCCAGCTCATCACGAGGGACAGACTATGGCTACACCTTC
d_gene: .; abundance: .; j_gene: TRBJ2-3; v_gene: TRBV21-1; len: 21; CDR3aa: CASSSEAPPYTSGGAPDTQYF; CDR3nt: TGTGCCAGCAGCAGCGAAGCCCCACCCTATACTAGCGGGGGGGCCCCAGATACGCAGTATTTT
d_gene: .; abundance: .; j_gene: TRBJ1-1; v_gene: TRBV10-3; len: 13; CDR3aa: CASTTFKNTEAFF; CDR3nt: TGTGCCAGCACCACATTTAAAAACACTGAAGCTTTCTTT
d_gene: TRBD1; abundance: .; j_gene: TRBJ2-7; v_gene: TRBV19; len: 13; CDR3aa: CASSRARGREQYF; CDR3nt: TGTGCCAGTAGTCGGGCCAGGGGGCGCGAGCAGTACTTC
d_gene: .; abundance: .; j_gene: TRBJ2-7; v_gene: TRBV27; len: 14; CDR3aa: CASSLGRPGYEQYF; CDR3nt: TGTGCCAGCAGTTTGGGCCGCCCGGGGTACGAGCAGTACTTC
d_gene: TRBD1; abundance: .; j_gene: TRBJ2-7; v_gene: TRBV5-1; len: 15; CDR3aa: CASSLETGNSYEQYF; CDR3nt: TGCGCCAGCAGCCTCGAGACAGGGAACTCCTACGAGCAGTACTTC
d_gene: .; abundance: .; j_gene: TRBJ2-7; v_gene: TRBV9; len: 16; CDR3aa: CASSVEGGQGSNEQYF; CDR3nt: TGTGCCAGCAGCGTAGAAGGAGGGCAGGGTAGCAACGAGCAGTACTTC
d_gene: TRBD1; abundance: once; j_gene: TRBJ2-3; v_gene: TRBV2; len: 17; CDR3aa: CASSEAEGQGSTDTQYF; CDR3nt: TGTGCCAGCAGTGAAGCAGAGGGACAGGGCTCCACAGATACGCAGTATTTT
d_gene: .; abundance: few; j_gene: TRBJ2-3; v_gene: TRBV6-6; len: 17; CDR3aa: CASSPRDTPRGTDTQYF; CDR3nt: TGTGCCAGCAGTCCACGGGACACTCCCCGAGGCACAGATACGCAGTATTTT
d_gene: .; abundance: .; j_gene: TRBJ1-1; v_gene: TRBV27; len: 16; CDR3aa: CASSLERARLGTEAFF; CDR3nt: TGTGCCAGCAGTTTAGAGCGGGCTAGGTTGGGCACTGAAGCTTTCTTT
d_gene: TRBD1; abundance: .; j_gene: TRBJ1-1; v_gene: TRBV19; len: 14; CDR3aa: CASSKTGLNTEAFF; CDR3nt: TGTGCCAGTAGTAAGACAGGGCTGAACACTGAAGCTTTCTTT
d_gene: .; abundance: .; j_gene: TRBJ1-2; v_gene: TRBV12-5; len: 13; CDR3aa: CASGWQGHGGYTF; CDR3nt: TGTGCTAGTGGTTGGCAGGGGCACGGTGGCTACACCTTC
d_gene: TRBD1; abundance: .; j_gene: TRBJ1-2; v_gene: TRBV29-1; len: 13; CDR3aa: CSVEEDRGQGYTF; CDR3nt: TGCAGCGTTGAAGAGGACAGGGGGCAGGGCTACACCTTC
d_gene: .; abundance: .; j_gene: TRBJ1-6; v_gene: TRBV5-6; len: 14; CDR3aa: CASSPLRGNSPLHF; CDR3nt: TGTGCCAGCAGCCCACTGCGAGGGAATTCACCCCTCCACTTT
d_gene: .; abundance: .; j_gene: TRBJ1-4; v_gene: TRBV5-5; len: 14; CDR3aa: CASSFRATNEKLFF; CDR3nt: TGTGCCAGCAGCTTCAGGGCGACTAATGAAAAACTGTTTTTT
d_gene: .; abundance: .; j_gene: TRBJ2-2; v_gene: TRBV9; len: 16; CDR3aa: CASSVDMARSTGELFF; CDR3nt: TGTGCCAGCAGCGTAGATATGGCCCGGAGCACCGGGGAGCTGTTTTTT
d_gene: TRBD1; abundance: few; j_gene: TRBJ2-1; v_gene: TRBV7-9; len: 17; CDR3aa: CASSHNPTGALYNEQFF; CDR3nt: TGTGCCAGCAGCCACAATCCAACAGGGGCCCTTTACAATGAGCAGTTCTTC
d_gene: TRBD1; abundance: .; j_gene: TRBJ1-5; v_gene: TRBV5-3; len: 15; CDR3aa: CARSPRGVSNQPQHF; CDR3nt: TGTGCCAGAAGTCCCAGGGGGGTTAGCAATCAGCCCCAGCATTTT
d_gene: TRBD1; abundance: .; j_gene: TRBJ1-2; v_gene: TRBV2; len: 14; CDR3aa: CASTERTGNYGYTF; CDR3nt: TGTGCCAGCACGGAAAGGACAGGGAACTATGGCTACACCTTC
d_gene: .; abundance: .; j_gene: TRBJ1-2; v_gene: TRBV30; len: 13; CDR3aa: CAWSVSGNYGYTF; CDR3nt: TGTGCCTGGAGTGTATCAGGGAACTATGGCTACACCTTC
d_gene: .; abundance: .; j_gene: TRBJ2-1; v_gene: TRBV7-3; len: 17; CDR3aa: CASSLRGGRSSYNEQFF; CDR3nt: TGTGCCAGCAGCTTAAGAGGTGGGAGGAGCTCCTACAATGAGCAGTTCTTC
d_gene: .; abundance: .; j_gene: TRBJ2-1; v_gene: TRBV6-5; len: 12; CDR3aa: CATILRDNEQFF; CDR3nt: TGTGCCACCATCCTCCGGGACAATGAGCAGTTCTTC
d_gene: .; abundance: .; j_gene: TRBJ1-2; v_gene: TRBV4-3; len: 15; CDR3aa: CASSPYKTGYYGYTF; CDR3nt: TGCGCCAGCAGCCCATATAAGACAGGCTACTATGGCTACACCTTC
d_gene: TRBD1; abundance: .; j_gene: TRBJ2-2; v_gene: TRBV29-1; len: 14; CDR3aa: CSVAGQGRTGELFF; CDR3nt: TGCAGCGTCGCCGGACAGGGGAGAACCGGGGAGCTGTTTTTT
d_gene: .; abundance: .; j_gene: TRBJ2-7; v_gene: TRBV10-3; len: 15; CDR3aa: CAIGTGFRENYEQYF; CDR3nt: TGTGCCATCGGTACAGGGTTCCGAGAGAACTACGAGCAGTACTTC
d_gene: .; abundance: .; j_gene: TRBJ2-3; v_gene: TRBV21-1; len: 15; CDR3aa: CASSKGGYNTDTQYF; CDR3nt: TGTGCCAGCAGCAAAGGGGGCTACAACACAGATACGCAGTATTTT
d_gene: .; abundance: .; j_gene: TRBJ2-7; v_gene: TRBV10-1; len: 13; CDR3aa: CASPWGDPSEQYF; CDR3nt: TGCGCCAGCCCCTGGGGGGACCCCTCCGAGCAGTACTTC
d_gene: TRBD1; abundance: .; j_gene: TRBJ1-1; v_gene: TRBV11-1; len: 16; CDR3aa: CASSAGTGGLGTEAFF; CDR3nt: TGTGCCAGCAGCGCGGGGACAGGGGGCCTCGGCACTGAAGCTTTCTTT
d_gene: TRBD2; abundance: .; j_gene: TRBJ2-3; v_gene: TRBV7-2; len: 14; CDR3aa: CASSPPGGVDTQYF; CDR3nt: TGTGCCAGCAGCCCCCCCGGGGGGGTAGATACGCAGTATTTT